Below, one T cell receptor (beta chain) is given with its context. This clonotype was detected many times. There is no known antigen for this receptor. No base quality information exists; no much larger clone differs at one position. This specimen belongs to a study of post-analysis software for immune sequencing data (dated by TCRdb to the mid-2010s). Regarding the study in general: Disease courses on record covered relapsing-remitting, secondary progressive and progressive-relapsing multiple sclerosis, though some patients had no subtype annotation. The patient repertoires were set against about 10 previously published healthy control repertoires from donors whose ages ranged from roughly 6 to 27 years. A subset of samples was prepared in parallel using single-end sample barcoding, then pooled and co-amplified after Illumina adapter ligation.

The CDR1 and CDR2 encoded by the germline V gene are SQVTM and ANQGSEA. The trim is 7 bases for V and 0 bases for J, with a gap of 19 bases between the germline ends. Inclusive of the bounding cysteine and phenylalanine, the CDR3 is 16 residues long. Solely the CDR3 DNA is kept, with 48 bases framed from the first base. TCR beta repertoires were profiled from peripheral blood of some 13 young patients with multiple sclerosis to demonstrate the VDJtools post-analysis software. Multiple sclerosis patients were children and adolescents aged about 6 to 16 years. Preparation of the library involved PCR. The sequencer was an Illumina HiSeq 2500. To reduce PCR and sequencing biases, unique molecular identifiers were built into the TCR beta cDNA libraries. Every 1 to 10 million input T cells yielded approximately 500,000 cDNA molecules, meaning each molecule approximated one T cell. The same protocol used for the earlier healthy control dataset was applied to prepare and sequence the patient libraries. Within a given batch, samples were prepared together, multiplexed and sequenced on the same HiSeq lane. In the source study's methods: MIGEC handled the raw barcoded reads, throwing out single-read molecular identifier groups before consensus assembly and CDR3 extraction. Clonotype tables were post-analysed with VDJtools, and diversity was normalized by down-sampling all datasets to the smallest sample size. In repertoire overlap clustering, CDR3 amino acid sequences, but not nucleotide sequences, were matched to correct batch-related cross-sample contamination. TCRdb trimmed the raw reads at Q25, called clones with MiXCR and kept productive beta chains. Merged by CDR3 protein, the rows form single entries marked with the most common genes and DNA. The authors' filters were not applied to this entry. For this sample the table gives roughly 800,000 distinct CDR3 sequences, of which around 27% were detected only once. Around 0.55% of the sample is in the top ten clones.

Findings and caveats that apply to the study as a whole: Direct clustering with F measure showed strong co-clustering of samples prepared in the same batch, prompting a batch-effect correction. The multiple sclerosis patient group was slightly younger than the control group. Significantly higher frequencies in patients than in controls were found for roughly 5 TRBV segments, including TRBV5-6, TRBV5-1 and TRBV20-1. Normalized Chao1 diversity was significantly lower in multiple sclerosis patients than controls, suggesting substantial peripheral T-cell clonal expansion.

Here the chain combines TRBV29-1 and TRBJ2-4, with TRBD2 tentatively as D gene (6 bases match). This TCR was sampled from a girl between 5 and 17 years old with multiple sclerosis. The sequenced sample was blood. The sequenced DNA: TGCAGCGCCAAAGAGTTACCGGGGGTAGCCAAAAACATTCAGTACTTC. Its protein is CSAKELPGVAKNIQYF.